This T cell receptor (beta chain) was obtained from a study of blood T cell repertoires in COVID-19. Assay: immunoSEQ multiplex PCR; the TCRdb copy retains only in-frame clones and omits some. The repertoire holds fewer than 150,000 clones, with over 75% as singletons. V gave up 0 bases and J gave up 6 bases, with 12 bases separating them. CDR1 and CDR2 from the germline V gene are LNHNV and YYDKDF (reference sequence). This CDR3 has 15 residues. This TCR derives from a man aged 45-65 years in a cohort exposed to, infected with or recovered from COVID-19 (not recorded which). Material: PBMCs or T cells enriched from blood (not recorded which). The rearrangement joins TRBV15 to TRBJ2-1; unclear D gene. CDR3 sequence: CATSREPLSGNEQFF. The CDR3 DNA reads TGTGCCACCAGCAGAGAGCCCCTGAGTGGCAATGAGCAGTTCTTC.